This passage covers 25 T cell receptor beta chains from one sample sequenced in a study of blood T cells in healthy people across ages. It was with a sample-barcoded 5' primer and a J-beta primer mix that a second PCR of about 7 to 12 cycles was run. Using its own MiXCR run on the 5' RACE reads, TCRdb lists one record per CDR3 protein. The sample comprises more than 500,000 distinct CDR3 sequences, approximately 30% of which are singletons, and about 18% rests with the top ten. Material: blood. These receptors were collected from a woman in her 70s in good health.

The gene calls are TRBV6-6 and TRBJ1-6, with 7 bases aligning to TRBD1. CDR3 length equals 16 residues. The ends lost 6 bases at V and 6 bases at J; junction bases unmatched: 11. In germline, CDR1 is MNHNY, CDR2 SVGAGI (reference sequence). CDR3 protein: CASRPTGEGGNSPLHF. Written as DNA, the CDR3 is TGTGCCAGCAGGCCCACAGGGGAAGGGGGTAATTCACCCCTCCACTTT.

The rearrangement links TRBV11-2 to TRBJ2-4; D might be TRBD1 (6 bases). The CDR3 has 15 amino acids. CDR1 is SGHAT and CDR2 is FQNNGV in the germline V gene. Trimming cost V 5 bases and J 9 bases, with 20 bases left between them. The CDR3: CASSPPTGTSGIQYF. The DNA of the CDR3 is TGTGCCAGCAGCCCCCCCACCGGGACAAGCGGCATTCAGTACTTC.

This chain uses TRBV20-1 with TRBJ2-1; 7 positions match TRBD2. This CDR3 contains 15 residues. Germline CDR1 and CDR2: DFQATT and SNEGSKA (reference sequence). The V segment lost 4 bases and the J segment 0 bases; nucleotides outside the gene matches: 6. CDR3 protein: CSATQSSGSYNEQFF. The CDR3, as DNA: TGCAGTGCTACCCAATCTAGCGGCTCCTACAATGAGCAGTTCTTC.

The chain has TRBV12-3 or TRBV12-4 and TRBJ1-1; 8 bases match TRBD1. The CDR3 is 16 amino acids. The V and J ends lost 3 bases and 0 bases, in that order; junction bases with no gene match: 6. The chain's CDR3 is CASSFDRGGMNTEAFF. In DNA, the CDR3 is TGTGCCAGCAGTTTCGACAGGGGAGGGATGAACACTGAAGCTTTCTTT.

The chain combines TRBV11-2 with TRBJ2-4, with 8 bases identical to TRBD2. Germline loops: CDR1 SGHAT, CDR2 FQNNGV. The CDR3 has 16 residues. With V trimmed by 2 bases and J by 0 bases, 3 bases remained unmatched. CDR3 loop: CASSLSRGGAKNIQYF. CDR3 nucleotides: TGTGCCAGCAGCTTATCACGGGGGGGAGCCAAAAACATTCAGTACTTC.

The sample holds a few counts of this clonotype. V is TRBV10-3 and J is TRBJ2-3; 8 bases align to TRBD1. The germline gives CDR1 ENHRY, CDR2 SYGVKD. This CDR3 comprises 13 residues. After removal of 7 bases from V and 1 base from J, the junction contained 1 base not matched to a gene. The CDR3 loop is CAINRGGTDTQYF. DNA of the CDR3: TGTGCCATCAACAGGGGGGGCACAGATACGCAGTATTTT.

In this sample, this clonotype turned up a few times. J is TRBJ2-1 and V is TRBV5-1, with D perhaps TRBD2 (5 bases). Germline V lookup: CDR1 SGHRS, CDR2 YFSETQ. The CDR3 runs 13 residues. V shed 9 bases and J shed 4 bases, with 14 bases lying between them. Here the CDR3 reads CATAASGYNEQFF. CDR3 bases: TGCGCCACCGCCGCCAGCGGATACAATGAGCAGTTCTTC.

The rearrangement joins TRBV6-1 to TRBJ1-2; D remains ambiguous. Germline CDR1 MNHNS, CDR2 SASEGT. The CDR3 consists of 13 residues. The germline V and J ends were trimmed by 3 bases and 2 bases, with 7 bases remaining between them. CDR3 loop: CASSESGNYGYTF. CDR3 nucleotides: TGTGCCAGCAGTGAGAGCGGAAACTATGGCTACACCTTC.

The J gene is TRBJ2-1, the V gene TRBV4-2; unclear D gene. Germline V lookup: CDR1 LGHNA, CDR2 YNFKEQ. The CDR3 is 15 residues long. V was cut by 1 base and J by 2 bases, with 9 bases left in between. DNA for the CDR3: TGTGCCAGCAGCCAAGCCTCTATGACCTACAATGAGCAGTTCTTC. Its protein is CASSQASMTYNEQFF.

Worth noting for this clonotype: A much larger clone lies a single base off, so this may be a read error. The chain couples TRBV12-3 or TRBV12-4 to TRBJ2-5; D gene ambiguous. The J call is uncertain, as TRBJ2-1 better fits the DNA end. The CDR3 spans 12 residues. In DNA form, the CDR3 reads TGTGCCAGCAGTCCGGACGGCTACGAGCAGTTCTTC. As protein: CASSPDGYEQFF.

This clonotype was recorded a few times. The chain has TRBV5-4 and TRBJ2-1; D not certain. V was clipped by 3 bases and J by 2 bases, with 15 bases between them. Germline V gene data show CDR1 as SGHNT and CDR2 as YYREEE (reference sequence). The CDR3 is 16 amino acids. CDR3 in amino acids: CASSSKGEPTYNEQFF. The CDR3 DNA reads TGTGCCAGCAGCTCAAAAGGTGAGCCAACCTACAATGAGCAGTTCTTC.

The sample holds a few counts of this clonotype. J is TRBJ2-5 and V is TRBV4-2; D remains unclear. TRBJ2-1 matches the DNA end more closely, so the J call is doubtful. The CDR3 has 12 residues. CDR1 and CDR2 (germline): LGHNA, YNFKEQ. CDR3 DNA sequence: TGTGCCAGCAGCCAAGATCTAGGAGAGCAGTTCTTC. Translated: CASSQDLGEQFF.

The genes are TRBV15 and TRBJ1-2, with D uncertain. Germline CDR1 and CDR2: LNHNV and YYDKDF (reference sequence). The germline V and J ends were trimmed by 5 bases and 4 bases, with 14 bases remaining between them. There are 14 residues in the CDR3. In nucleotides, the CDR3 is TGTGCCACCAGCCCAAGAATGCCGGCCTATGGCTACACCTTC. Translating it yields CATSPRMPAYGYTF.

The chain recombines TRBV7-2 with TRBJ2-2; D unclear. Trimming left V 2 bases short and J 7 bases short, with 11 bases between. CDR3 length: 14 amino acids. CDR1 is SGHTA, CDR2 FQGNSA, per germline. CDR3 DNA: TGTGCCAGCAGCTTATATTCATGGGGCGGGGAGCTGTTTTTT. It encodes CASSLYSWGGELFF. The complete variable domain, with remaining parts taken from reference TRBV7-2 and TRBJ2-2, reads GAGVSQSPSNKVTEKGKDVELRCDPISGHTALYWYRQSLGQGLEFLIYFQGNSAPDKSGLPSDRFSAERTGGSVSTLTIQRTQQEDSAVYLCASSLYSWGGELFFGEGSRLTVL.

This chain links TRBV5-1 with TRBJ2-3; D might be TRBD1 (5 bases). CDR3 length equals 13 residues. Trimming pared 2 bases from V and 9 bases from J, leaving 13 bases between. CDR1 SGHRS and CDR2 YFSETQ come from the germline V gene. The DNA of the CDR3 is TGCGCCAGCAGCTTCTCCACGCAGGGCACGCAGTATTTT. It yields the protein CASSFSTQGTQYF.

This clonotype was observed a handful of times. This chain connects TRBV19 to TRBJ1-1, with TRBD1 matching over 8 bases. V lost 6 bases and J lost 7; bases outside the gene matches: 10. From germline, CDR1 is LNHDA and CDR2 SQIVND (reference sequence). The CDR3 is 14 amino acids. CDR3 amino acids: CASRAQTGVGEAFF. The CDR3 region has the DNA TGTGCCAGTAGAGCCCAGACAGGGGTGGGTGAAGCTTTCTTT.

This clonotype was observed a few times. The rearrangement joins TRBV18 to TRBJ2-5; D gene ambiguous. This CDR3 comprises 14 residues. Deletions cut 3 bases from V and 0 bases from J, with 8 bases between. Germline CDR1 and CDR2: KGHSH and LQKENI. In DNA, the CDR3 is TGTGCCAGCTCACCTTTCGAACACCAAGAGACCCAGTACTTC. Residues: CASSPFEHQETQYF.

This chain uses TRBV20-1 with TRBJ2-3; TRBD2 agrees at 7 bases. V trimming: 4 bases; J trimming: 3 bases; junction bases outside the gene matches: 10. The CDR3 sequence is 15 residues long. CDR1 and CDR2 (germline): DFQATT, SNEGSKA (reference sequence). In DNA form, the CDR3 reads TGCAGTGCTAACCCGTCGGGGGAGGGGACAGATACGCAGTATTTT. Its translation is CSANPSGEGTDTQYF.

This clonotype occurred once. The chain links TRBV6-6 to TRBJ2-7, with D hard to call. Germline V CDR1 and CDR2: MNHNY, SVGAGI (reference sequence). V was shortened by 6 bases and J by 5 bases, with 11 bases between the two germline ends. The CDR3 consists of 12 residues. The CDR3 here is CASSHLHDEQYF. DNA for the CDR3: TGTGCCAGCAGCCACCTCCACGACGAGCAGTACTTC.

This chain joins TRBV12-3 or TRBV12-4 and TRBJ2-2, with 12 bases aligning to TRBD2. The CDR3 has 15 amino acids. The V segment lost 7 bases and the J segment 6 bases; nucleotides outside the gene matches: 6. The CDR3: CASTELAGGPGELFF. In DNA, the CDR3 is TGTGCCAGCACCGAACTAGCGGGGGGTCCCGGGGAGCTGTTTTTT.

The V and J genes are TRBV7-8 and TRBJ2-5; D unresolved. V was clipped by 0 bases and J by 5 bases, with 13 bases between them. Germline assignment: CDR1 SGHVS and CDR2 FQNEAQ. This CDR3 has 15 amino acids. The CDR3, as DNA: TGTGCCAGCAGCTTAGCCTGGACGGCTGAGGAGACCCAGTACTTC. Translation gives CASSLAWTAEETQYF. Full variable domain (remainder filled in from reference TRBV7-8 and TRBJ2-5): GAGVSQSPRYKVAKRGQDVALRCDPISGHVSLFWYQQALGQGPEFLTYFQNEAQLDKSGLPSDRFFAERPEGSVSTLKIQRTQQEDSAVYLCASSLAWTAEETQYFGPGTRLLVL.

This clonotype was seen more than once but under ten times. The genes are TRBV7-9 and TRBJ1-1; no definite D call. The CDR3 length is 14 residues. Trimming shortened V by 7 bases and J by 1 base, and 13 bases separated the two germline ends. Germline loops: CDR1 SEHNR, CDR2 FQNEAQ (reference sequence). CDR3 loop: CASTLLGRNTEAFF. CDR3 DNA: TGTGCCAGCACCCTCTTAGGGCGGAACACTGAAGCTTTCTTT.

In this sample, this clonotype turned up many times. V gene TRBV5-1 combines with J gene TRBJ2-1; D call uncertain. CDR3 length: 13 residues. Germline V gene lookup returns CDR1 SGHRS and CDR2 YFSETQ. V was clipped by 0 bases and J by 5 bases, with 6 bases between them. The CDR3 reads CASSLDNNNEQFF. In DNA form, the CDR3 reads TGCGCCAGCAGCTTGGACAATAACAATGAGCAGTTCTTC.

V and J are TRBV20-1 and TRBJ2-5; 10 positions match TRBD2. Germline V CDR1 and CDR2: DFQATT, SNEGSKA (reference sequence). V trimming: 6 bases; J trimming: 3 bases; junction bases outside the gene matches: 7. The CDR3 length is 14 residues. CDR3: CSAQSGGVEETQYF. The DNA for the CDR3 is TGCAGTGCCCAGAGCGGGGGGGTGGAAGAGACCCAGTACTTC.

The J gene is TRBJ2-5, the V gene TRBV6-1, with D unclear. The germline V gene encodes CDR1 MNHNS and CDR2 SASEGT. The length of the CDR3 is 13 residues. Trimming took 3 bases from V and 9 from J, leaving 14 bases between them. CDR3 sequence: CASSDHSQSAQYF. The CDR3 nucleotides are TGTGCCAGCAGTGACCACTCCCAGTCGGCCCAGTACTTC.